This T cell receptor beta chain comes out of a study of blood T cell repertoires in COVID-19. Study-wide background: Samples representing acute and convalescent COVID-19 were sourced from the United States, Italy and Spain. Sources were T cells, B-cell-depleted T cells, or PBMCs; the material itself was cDNA or gDNA.

The CDR3 totals 18 residues. The J segment lost 3 bases and the V segment lost 0 bases, leaving 7 bases of the junction unmatched. CDR1 is SGDLS and CDR2 is YYNGEE in the germline V gene. TCRdb's table, derived via immunoSEQ multiplex PCR, lists solely in-frame clones and lacks some. The sample carries 150,000 to 200,000 clones, around nine tenths recorded once. Material: peripheral blood. The sequence was collected from a human donor in a cohort sampled during active COVID-19. This chain uses TRBV9 with TRBJ2-2; 11 nucleotides agree with TRBD2. The CDR3 protein is CASSVEASGGPYTGELFF. CDR3 nucleotides: TGTGCCAGCAGCGTAGAAGCTAGCGGGGGGCCTTACACCGGGGAGCTGTTTTTT.